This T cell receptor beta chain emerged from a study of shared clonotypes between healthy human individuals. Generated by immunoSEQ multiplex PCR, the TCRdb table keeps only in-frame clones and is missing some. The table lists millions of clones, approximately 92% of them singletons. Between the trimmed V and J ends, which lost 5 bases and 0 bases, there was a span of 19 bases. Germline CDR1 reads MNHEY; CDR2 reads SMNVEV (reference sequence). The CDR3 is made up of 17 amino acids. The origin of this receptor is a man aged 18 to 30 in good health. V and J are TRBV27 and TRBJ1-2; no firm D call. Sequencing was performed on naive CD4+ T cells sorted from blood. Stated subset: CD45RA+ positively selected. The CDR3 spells CASSRNQGWETNYGYTF. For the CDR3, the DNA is TGTGCCAGCAGTCGTAACCAAGGATGGGAAACTAACTATGGCTACACCTTC.